Below are 25 T cell receptor beta chains sequenced from a single sample in a study of blood T cell repertoires in COVID-19. Generated by immunoSEQ multiplex PCR, the TCRdb table keeps only in-frame clones and is missing some. In the table there are hundreds of thousands of clones, roughly 80% of which are singletons. What was sequenced was peripheral blood. Receptor source: a woman aged 80 or over with acute or convalescent COVID-19.

The J gene is TRBJ2-5, the V gene TRBV7-2; a possible D gene is TRBD1 (6 bases). The CDR3 loop spans 16 amino acids. Per germline, CDR1 SGHTA and CDR2 FQGNSA. The V end was cut by 4 bases, the J end by 6 bases, with 21 bases between. The CDR3 DNA sequence: TGTGCCAGCAGCTCCACATTCAGGGGATCTGGGAAGACCCAGTACTTC. It translates to CASSSTFRGSGKTQYF.

The count of this clone is one. V gene TRBV6-2 or TRBV6-3 combines with J gene TRBJ1-2; 8 bases are shared with TRBD1. Germline CDR1 and CDR2: MNHEY and SVGEGT. This CDR3 spans 15 amino acids. Losses at the gene ends were 5 bases for V and 0 bases for J; bases not matched to a gene: 5. The CDR3 region is CASSPRTGTNYGYTF. DNA for the CDR3: TGTGCCAGCAGTCCCCGGACAGGGACTAACTATGGCTACACCTTC.

The rearrangement uses TRBV30 and TRBJ1-2; D gene ambiguous. Per the germline V gene, CDR1 is GTSNPN and CDR2 is SVGIG (reference sequence). This CDR3 has 13 amino acids. Trimming left V 5 bases short and J 3 bases short, with 13 bases between. The DNA of the CDR3 is TGTGCCTGGGTCCTCGTGGCCTACTATGGCTACACCTTC. Protein: CAWVLVAYYGYTF.

This chain connects TRBV24-1 to TRBJ2-7, with a tentative D call TRBD2 (5 bases). The germline V and J ends were trimmed by 0 bases and 5 bases, with 7 bases remaining between them. CDR3 length equals 13 residues. Germline V gene lookup returns CDR1 KGHDR and CDR2 SFDVKD. This chain's CDR3 is CATSDLYGDEQYF. As DNA, the CDR3 is TGTGCCACCAGTGATTTGTACGGGGACGAGCAGTACTTC.

This clone was detected once. The junction differs from germline at one of its ends, possibly a read error. Within the sample, other DNA sequences also encode this same CDR3. The chain carries TRBV18 and TRBJ1-3; D perhaps matches TRBD1 (6 bases). Germline loops: CDR1 KGHSH, CDR2 LQKENI. The CDR3 has 20 residues. In DNA, the CDR3 is TGTGCTAGCTCACCCCTCGGACCCCCACCACAGGGCATCTCTGGAAACACCATATATTTT. It translates to CASSPLGPPPQGISGNTIYF.

The CDR3 protein is CASKRSNDQPQHF. The CDR3 DNA reads as TGTGCTAGCAAACGCAGCAATGATCAGCCCCAGCATTTT. The chain carries TRBV19 and TRBJ1-5, with no clear D. Germline lookup yields CDR1 LNHDA and CDR2 SQIVND (reference sequence). The CDR3 is 13 residues long.

This chain joins TRBV18 and TRBJ2-1; a weak D match, TRBD1 (6 bases). Trimming stripped 4 bases from V and 2 bases from J, with 15 bases between. CDR3 size: 16 residues. Germline values: CDR1 KGHSH, CDR2 LQKENI. CDR3 residues: CASSQTQGFTYNEQFF. The CDR3 region has the DNA TGTGCCAGCTCACAGACCCAGGGGTTTACCTACAATGAGCAGTTCTTC.

Of note for this clone: Within the sample, other DNA sequences also encode this same CDR3. This chain links TRBV2 with TRBJ1-1, with D unresolved. Germline CDR1 reads SNHLY; CDR2 reads FYNNEI. The CDR3 spans 11 residues. The ends were cut back, 8 bases at V and 4 bases at J, with 8 bases in the middle. The chain's CDR3 is CASSGFTEAFF. The CDR3 nucleotides read TGTGCCAGCTCGGGATTCACTGAAGCTTTCTTT.

The J gene is TRBJ1-2, the V gene TRBV6-5; 10 bases line up with TRBD1. Trimming removed 6 bases from V and 2 bases from J; junction bases left unmatched: 3. The CDR3 sequence is 14 residues long. The germline V gene has CDR1 MNHEY and CDR2 SVGAGI. DNA for the CDR3: TGTGCCAGCAGGAGACAGGGGGCAAACTATGGCTACACCTTC. As protein: CASRRQGANYGYTF.

The chain combines TRBV7-2 with TRBJ1-2; the D gene is possibly TRBD1 (5 bases). Per germline, CDR1 SGHTA and CDR2 FQGNSA. V was shortened by 5 bases and J by 7 bases, with 17 bases between the two germline ends. The CDR3 sequence is 14 residues long. The CDR3 nucleotides are TGTGCCAGCAGCCTCAGGGTCCCTTTCGGTGGCTACACCTTC. Protein product: CASSLRVPFGGYTF.

This chain uses TRBV2 with TRBJ1-1; D may be TRBD1 (5 bases). The V and J ends lost 7 bases and 4 bases respectively, with 22 bases between them. Germline values: CDR1 SNHLY, CDR2 FYNNEI. The CDR3 contains 16 residues. The CDR3 nucleotides are TGTGCCAGCACCGGAGTGGGGGGAAGGGTTGGCACTGAAGCTTTCTTT. Encoded protein: CASTGVGGRVGTEAFF.

The rearrangement links TRBV28 to TRBJ2-7; 8 bases line up with TRBD1. This CDR3 comprises 14 residues. CDR1 is MDHEN, CDR2 SYDVKM, per germline. Trimming removed 4 bases from V and 5 bases from J; junction bases left unmatched: 7. The CDR3 bases are TGTGCCAGCAGTTCCCAAGGACAGGGCAACGAGCAGTACTTC. Encoded protein: CASSSQGQGNEQYF.

The chain uses TRBV12-5 and TRBJ2-5; 8 nucleotides line up with TRBD1. Trimming cost V 3 bases and J 4 bases; bases outside gene matches: 4. The CDR3 loop spans 14 amino acids. CDR1 and CDR2 from the germline V gene are LGHNT and FRNRAP. This chain's CDR3 is CASGLGQGRETQYF. The CDR3 DNA reads TGTGCTAGTGGTTTAGGACAGGGAAGAGAGACCCAGTACTTC.

There are a few counts of this clone. The CDR3 DNA reads as TGTGCCAGCAGCTTGGGAAGCGGGTTTGGCTACACCTTC. It yields the protein CASSLGSGFGYTF. The gene calls are TRBV7-8 and TRBJ1-2; D ambiguous. Germline values: CDR1 SGHVS, CDR2 FQNEAQ. V lost 3 bases, J lost 7 bases, and 12 bases lay in between. This CDR3 contains 13 residues.

This clone was recorded only once. This sequence joins TRBV5-1 and TRBJ2-5; TRBD1 matches at 9 bases. The V gene end was trimmed by 0 bases and the J gene end by 6 bases; junction bases not matched to a gene: 6. The CDR3 loop spans 15 amino acids. CDR1 and CDR2 (germline): SGHRS, YFSETQ. The CDR3 coding sequence is TGCGCCAGCAGCTTGGAGGGACAGGGATATCAGACCCAGTACTTC. It is translated as CASSLEGQGYQTQYF.

The V and J genes are TRBV7-2 and TRBJ1-6, with 8 bases lining up with TRBD1. Germline values: CDR1 SGHTA, CDR2 FQGNSA. With V trimmed by 6 bases and J by 9 bases, 10 bases remained unmatched. The CDR3 is 15 amino acids. The CDR3 region is CASRFGQGSSSPLHF. CDR3 in DNA: TGTGCCAGCAGATTCGGACAGGGATCAAGTTCACCCCTCCACTTT.

J is TRBJ2-2 and V is TRBV27; D is possibly TRBD1 (6 bases). The CDR3 is 16 residues long. The germline V gene has CDR1 MNHEY and CDR2 SMNVEV (reference sequence). V was trimmed by 1 base and J by 2 bases, leaving 11 bases between them. CDR3: CASSLWAGVNTGELFF. In DNA, the CDR3 is TGTGCCAGCAGTTTATGGGCAGGGGTTAACACCGGGGAGCTGTTTTTT.

The chain combines TRBV18 with TRBJ1-6, with 9 bases matching TRBD1. Looked up from germline, CDR1 is KGHSH and CDR2 is LQKENI. The CDR3 is made up of 16 amino acids. V lost 3 bases and J lost 7; bases outside the gene matches: 7. The CDR3 spells CASSPGTGQRNSPLHF. The CDR3 bases are TGTGCCAGCTCACCTGGGACAGGGCAACGGAATTCACCCCTCCACTTT.

The chain joins TRBV29-1 to TRBJ1-2, with D possibly matching TRBD1 (6 bases). V was trimmed by 6 bases and J by 0 bases, leaving 17 bases between them. This CDR3 spans 15 amino acids. Germline assignment: CDR1 SQVTM and CDR2 ANQGSEA. The CDR3 nucleotides read TGCAGCGTCCCAGAACTACAGGGAGCTAACTATGGCTACACCTTC. Amino acids: CSVPELQGANYGYTF.

About this clone: One end of the junction varies from germline; a read error may be responsible. V and J are TRBV30 and TRBJ1-5; weak D call: TRBD1 (5 bases). CDR3 length: 14 amino acids. Germline V gene lookup returns CDR1 GTSNPN and CDR2 SVGIG (reference sequence). CDR3: CAWSVGQGKQPQHF. DNA of the CDR3: TGTGCCTGGAGTGTGGGGCAGGGCAAACAGCCCCAGCATTTT.

This chain links TRBV29-1 with TRBJ2-3; 14 nucleotides align to TRBD2. The germline V gene has CDR1 SQVTM and CDR2 ANQGSEA. V trimming: 6 bases; J trimming: 10 bases; junction bases outside the gene matches: 6. The CDR3 sequence is 13 residues long. This chain's CDR3 is CSVGTSGGSAQYF. The CDR3 nucleotides read TGCAGCGTGGGGACTAGCGGGGGTTCGGCGCAGTATTTT.

This clone has just one count. The V and J genes are TRBV11-2 and TRBJ2-4; possibly TRBD1 for D (6 bases). V gave up 0 bases and J gave up 2 bases, with 11 bases separating them. The germline V gene has CDR1 SGHAT and CDR2 FQNNGV. The CDR3 consists of 16 residues. The CDR3 sequence is CASSLDPTGTKNIQYF. CDR3 coding DNA: TGTGCCAGCAGCTTAGACCCCACAGGGACCAAAAACATTCAGTACTTC.

The rearrangement links TRBV3-1 (or the pseudogene TRBV3-2) to TRBJ1-4, with unresolved D. V was cut by 5 bases and J by 3 bases, with 10 bases left in between. The CDR3 is 14 amino acids. Germline CDR1 is LGHDT and CDR2 is YNNKEL (reference sequence). The CDR3 is CASSWTRSNEKLFF. The CDR3 DNA sequence: TGTGCCAGCAGCTGGACTCGGTCTAATGAAAAACTGTTTTTT.

Only a few counts were recorded for this clone. The rearrangement joins TRBV27 to TRBJ1-2; D is possibly TRBD1 (6 bases). Trimming cost V 0 bases and J 4 bases, with 9 bases left between them. The CDR3 is made up of 14 amino acids. Germline assignment: CDR1 MNHEY and CDR2 SMNVEV (reference sequence). The CDR3 here is CASSLSTGIYGYTF. CDR3 bases: TGTGCCAGCAGTTTATCGACAGGAATCTATGGCTACACCTTC.

The chain has TRBV6-2 or TRBV6-3 and TRBJ2-1; the D gene is possibly TRBD2 (6 bases). V shed 2 bases and J shed 6 bases, with 8 bases lying between them. CDR1 MNHEY and CDR2 SVGEGT come from the germline V gene. This CDR3 has 13 residues. The CDR3 sequence is CASSYDGGNEQFF. The CDR3 bases are TGTGCCAGCAGTTACGACGGGGGCAATGAGCAGTTCTTC.